This T cell receptor (beta chain) was recorded in a study of STAT5B mutations in CD4+ large granular lymphocyte leukemia (dated by TCRdb to the early 2020s). Notes on the research overall: Among healthy controls, the CDR3 'QG' motif was associated with a particular HLA allele. Flow cytometry on FACSCanto II or FACSVerse confirmed that purified fractions exceeded 95% purity among lymphocytes. The study compared the TCRbeta repertoires of patients with CD4+ T-cell large granular lymphocyte leukemia against the TCRbeta repertoires of healthy blood donors. Overall study results and their limits: Greater clonality appeared to be present in CD4-sorted patient repertoires than in healthy CD4+ repertoires, and the difference was retained after the putative leukemic clones were removed. TRBV06-family usage was enriched among the top patient clones (8/27) compared with healthy controls (2/35). Data were not HLA-matched; higher clonality in CD4+ versus CD8+ T-LGLL could reflect the relatively small sample size. The main leukemic clonotypes were found to be private to each patient, although around 24% of the main leukemic clonotypes were detected at low frequency in the non-leukemic repertoires of other patients.

The CDR3 numbers 14 residues from cysteine through phenylalanine. CDR3 DNA is the only sequence kept; it has 42 bases, read in frame from the first base. The germline V gene provides CDR1 MNHEY and CDR2 SVGAGI. Trimming at the junction amounts to 2 bases on V and 0 bases on J, and the germline ends lie 6 bases apart. Remarks on this clone: Its antigen is currently not known. Qualities for individual bases were not recorded, and no much larger clone is one base off.

The healthy control group was made up of fewer than 40 blood donors, and the Finnish Red Cross blood service supplied their buffy coats. All TCR-sequenced material derived from peripheral blood: patient blood samples and healthy donor buffy coats. Peripheral blood mononuclear cells were isolated by Ficoll-Hypaque gradient centrifugation. CD4+ cells were magnetically purified from the buffy coats of healthy controls. Genomic DNA was extracted using the Gentra Puregene Cell and Tissue kit, and a Qubit 2.0 fluorometer was used to quantify it. The immunoSEQ assay at survey resolution was applied to genomic DNA for sequencing of TCRbeta rearrangements. Per the authors' processing: In the TCR sequencing data, the lowest productive clonotype frequency that could be detected was 2.59 x 10-5. Only productive TCRbeta rearrangements, meaning sequences that were complete and in-frame, were kept for the analyses. The clonality of each sample was calculated as Simpson clonality in the immunoSEQ Analyzer version 3.0. Based on frequency, clones were grouped as very rare, small, medium, large (1-20%) or hyperexpanded (>20%). Generation probabilities were estimated with OLGA 1.2.3, V-gene circos plots were made with VDJtools, specificities were searched in VDJdb, and CDR3 motifs were identified with GLIPH. The table was pulled from immuneACCESS by TCRdb, which kept in-frame rearrangements only. Such tables lose some clones; where checked, under half of the loss comes from unresolved V genes, and the rest has no known cause. D and trimming were read from the DNA, whereas the V and J calls and clone size are those reported in that table. The sample records about 38,000 clones, around 80% of which are singletons. The ten largest make up approximately 0.6% of the sample.

The sample consisted of CD4+ T cells from blood buffy coats. The clonotype originates from a human donor in good health. The receptor chain draws on TRBV6-5 and TRBJ2-3, with an unclear D gene assignment. The nucleotide sequence reads as follows: TGTGCCAGCAGTTACCGGCGGAGCACAGATACGCAGTATTTT. It specifies CASSYRRSTDTQYF.